The rows below give T cell receptor beta chains drawn from one sample of a study of vaccination and CD4 T cells after COVID-19. Using its own MiXCR run on the PCR reads, TCRdb lists one record per CDR3 protein. This table has roughly 18,000 distinct CDR3 sequences, around two thirds appearing once. The antigens for these receptors are not known. Sequenced: CD4+ T cells from blood, cultured in vitro. These receptors were taken from a human donor who had recovered from COVID-19. The CDR3 runs from the conserved cysteine through the conserved F or W. Fields, in order: V gene, CDR3 length, clone size, J gene, D gene, CDR3 protein, CDR3 DNA. The D gene is left open where the match is weak. Rows give clone size only sometimes, using once, few, many, or a class for an expanded clone.

TRBV20-1	11	-	TRBJ1-3	-	CSAKLRNTIYF	TGCAGTGCTAAACTTAGAAACACCATATATTTT
TRBV5-1	14	-	TRBJ1-4	-	CASSPLATNEKLFF	TGCGCCAGCAGCCCTCTGGCTACTAATGAAAAACTGTTTTTT
TRBV15	14	-	TRBJ2-5	-	CATSRGGAQETQYF	TGTGCCACCAGCAGGGGTGGGGCTCAAGAGACCCAGTACTTC
TRBV20-1	13	-	TRBJ1-2	TRBD1	CSARQGTIYGYTF	TGCAGTGCTCGACAGGGGACCATCTATGGCTACACCTTC
TRBV6-1	15	-	TRBJ2-6	-	CASRQGGSGANVLTF	TGTGCCAGCCGACAAGGGGGCTCTGGGGCCAACGTCCTGACTTTC
TRBV15	12	-	TRBJ1-3	-	CATSRDTSTIYF	TGTGCCACCAGCAGAGATACTAGCACCATATATTTT
TRBV15	15	-	TRBJ1-2	-	CATSSQGLKSYGYTF	TGTGCCACCAGCTCCCAGGGTCTTAAGAGCTATGGCTACACCTTC
TRBV24-1	18	-	TRBJ2-7	-	CATSDSIRRAGDPCEQYF	TGTGCCACCAGTGATTCTATCCGCAGGGCAGGGGATCCCTGCGAGCAGTACTTC
TRBV20-1	16	-	TRBJ1-5	-	CSARGDQGTSNQPQHF	TGCAGTGCTAGAGGCGACCAGGGAACTAGCAATCAGCCCCAGCATTTT
TRBV6-1	13	few	TRBJ1-1	-	CASRKDRDTEAFF	TGTGCCAGCAGAAAGGACAGAGACACTGAAGCTTTCTTT
TRBV7-9	13	-	TRBJ1-1	-	CASSLVGISEAFF	TGTGCCAGCAGCTTAGTGGGAATATCTGAAGCTTTCTTT
TRBV28	16	-	TRBJ1-1	-	CASSSVGAPWGAEAFF	TGTGCCAGCAGTTCGGTGGGGGCCCCCTGGGGAGCTGAAGCTTTCTTT
TRBV2	14	-	TRBJ2-3	-	CASSESGHTDTQYF	TGTGCCAGCAGTGAAAGCGGCCACACAGATACGCAGTATTTT
TRBV28	14	-	TRBJ1-2	-	CASSNSFANYGYTF	TGTGCCAGCAGTAACAGTTTTGCAAACTATGGCTACACCTTC
TRBV7-8	16	-	TRBJ2-1	TRBD2	CASSSRLAGKGDEQFF	TGTGCCAGCAGCTCCCGACTAGCGGGAAAAGGGGATGAGCAGTTCTTC
TRBV18	14	-	TRBJ2-5	TRBD2	CASAPGLAMETQYF	TGTGCCAGCGCGCCGGGACTAGCTATGGAGACCCAGTACTTC
TRBV20-1	16	-	TRBJ1-6	TRBD1	CSARGQGSSYNSPLHF	TGCAGTGCTAGAGGACAGGGGAGCTCCTATAATTCACCCCTCCACTTT
TRBV6-5	15	-	TRBJ1-6	TRBD1	CASSYDRGPDSPLHF	TGTGCCAGCAGTTACGACAGGGGACCCGACTCACCCCTCCACTTT
TRBV15	17	-	TRBJ2-5	TRBD2	CATSRGAGGIFYETQYF	TGTGCCACCAGCAGAGGGGCGGGGGGTATATTTTATGAGACCCAGTACTTC
TRBV24-1	18	once	TRBJ2-5	-	CATSDPFGGSEGLVTQYF	TGTGCCACCAGTGACCCTTTTGGGGGTTCGGAAGGGCTCGTGACCCAGTACTTC
TRBV20-1	17	once	TRBJ1-3	-	CSARPPGRAFSGNTIYF	TGCAGTGCTAGACCTCCCGGCAGGGCCTTCTCTGGAAACACCATATATTTT
TRBV6-2/TRBV6-3	13	-	TRBJ2-3	TRBD2	CASSGRGTDTQYF	TGTGCCAGTAGCGGGAGGGGCACAGATACGCAGTATTTT
TRBV18	13	-	TRBJ2-7	TRBD1	CASSLRQGLEQYF	TGTGCCAGCTCACTAAGACAGGGGCTCGAGCAGTACTTC
TRBV7-2	12	-	TRBJ1-2	TRBD1	CASTPMGQSYTF	TGTGCCAGCACCCCAATGGGACAGAGCTACACCTTC
TRBV6-2/TRBV6-3	16	once	TRBJ2-2	TRBD1	CASSPMTGKYTGELFF	TGTGCCAGCAGCCCCATGACAGGGAAGTACACCGGGGAGCTGTTTTTT
TRBV10-3	12	-	TRBJ1-6	-	CAISEPNSPLHF	TGTGCCATCAGTGAGCCTAATTCACCCCTCCACTTT
TRBV10-3	14	-	TRBJ1-1	-	CAISESSGRYEAFF	TGTGCCATCAGTGAGTCATCGGGCAGATATGAAGCTTTCTTT
TRBV6-5	16	-	TRBJ2-7	-	CASSYSKDHPTYEQYF	TGTGCCAGCAGTTACTCGAAGGACCATCCAACCTACGAGCAGTACTTC
TRBV30	13	-	TRBJ1-5	-	CAWSVRGPQPQHF	TGTGCCTGGAGTGTTAGGGGACCTCAGCCCCAGCATTTT
TRBV7-2	16	-	TRBJ2-7	TRBD1	CASSLQTGTGAAEQYF	TGTGCCAGCAGCTTACAGACCGGGACAGGGGCTGCCGAGCAGTACTTC
TRBV7-2	19	-	TRBJ2-6	-	CASSLSGNGAGAGANVLTF	TGTGCCAGCAGCTTAAGCGGAAACGGCGCAGGGGCTGGGGCCAACGTCCTGACTTTC
TRBV27	15	-	TRBJ2-3	-	CASSAGGVSTDTQYF	TGTGCCAGCAGTGCCGGTGGGGTTAGCACAGATACGCAGTATTTT
TRBV28	13	-	TRBJ1-5	-	CASCGASNQPQHF	TGTGCCAGCTGCGGGGCTAGCAATCAGCCCCAGCATTTT
TRBV20-1	13	-	TRBJ2-3	-	CSAPPWSTDTQYF	TGCAGTGCTCCCCCGTGGAGCACAGATACGCAGTATTTT
TRBV20-1	14	few	TRBJ2-2	-	CSARDPAHTGELFF	TGCAGTGCTAGAGACCCGGCCCACACCGGGGAGCTGTTTTTT
TRBV27	13	-	TRBJ1-6	-	CASSFENNSPLHF	TGTGCCAGCAGTTTTGAGAATAATTCACCCCTCCACTTT
TRBV12-3/TRBV12-4	15	-	TRBJ2-7	TRBD1	CASRTGQGWAYEQYF	TGTGCCAGCAGAACGGGACAGGGTTGGGCCTACGAGCAGTACTTC
TRBV7-9	14	-	TRBJ2-5	-	CASSTRDIQETQYF	TGTGCCAGCAGCACTCGGGACATCCAAGAGACCCAGTACTTC
TRBV12-3/TRBV12-4	13	few	TRBJ1-6	-	CASSPTLGSPLHF	TGTGCCAGCAGCCCTACCCTCGGGTCACCCCTCCACTTT
TRBV20-1	13	-	TRBJ2-5	-	CSARVLGRETQYF	TGCAGTGCTAGAGTACTAGGGAGGGAGACCCAGTACTTC
TRBV20-1	14	-	TRBJ1-2	-	CSAREARTAYGYTF	TGCAGTGCTAGAGAGGCGAGGACAGCTTATGGCTACACCTTC
TRBV6-1	17	-	TRBJ2-1	TRBD2	CASGHLSPGLAGDEQFF	TGTGCCAGCGGACACCTCTCACCGGGACTAGCGGGAGACGAGCAGTTCTTC
TRBV2	16	-	TRBJ1-1	-	CASRASRDHGPPEAFF	TGTGCCAGCAGGGCTTCAAGAGATCACGGACCTCCTGAAGCTTTCTTT
TRBV6-5	17	few	TRBJ1-2	-	CASSYSRTLPKRDGYTF	TGTGCCAGCAGTTACTCACGGACACTCCCAAAAAGGGATGGCTACACCTTC
TRBV24-1	14	-	TRBJ2-3	-	CATRNRAGTDTQYF	TGTGCCACCAGAAACAGGGCGGGGACAGATACGCAGTATTTT
TRBV9	17	-	TRBJ2-1	-	CASSVVAASQPYNEQFF	TGTGCCAGCAGCGTAGTGGCGGCGTCACAACCCTACAATGAGCAGTTCTTC
TRBV7-7	13	few	TRBJ1-5	-	CASSLDRNQPQHF	TGTGCCAGCAGCTTAGATAGGAATCAGCCCCAGCATTTT